Presented here are 32 T cell receptor beta chains from one specimen sequenced in a study of CXCR3-negative and CXCR3-positive naive CD8 T cells. cDNA libraries for TRB were generated by 5' RACE incorporating UMI labels. TCRdb reprocessed the 5' RACE reads; each CDR3 protein has one entry and no DNA is given. The specimen's table records around 140,000 distinct CDR3 sequences. Sequencing used naive CXCR3- CD8+ T cells from blood. As for subset: CD45RO-CCR7+CD27+CD95- naive CD8+ T cells lacking CXCR3 (TNR3-). Receptors originate from a human donor in good health. Some clones in this sample may be carry-over from other donors' samples.

The chain joins TRBV29-1 to TRBJ2-3; TCRdb indicates TRBD2, and absent DNA this call remains unverified. Germline values: CDR1 SQVTM, CDR2 ANQGSEA. The CDR3 runs 17 residues. CDR3 in amino acids: CSVFPAGLAGSSDTQYF.

V and J are TRBV12-3 or TRBV12-4 and TRBJ2-2; TCRdb proposes TRBD1, but this gene call is untestable without DNA. CDR3 length: 15 amino acids. The CDR3 is CASSLDRGAAGELFF.

The chain links TRBV28 to TRBJ2-1; TCRdb's assignment of TRBD2 cannot be checked, as there is no DNA. Germline V CDR1 and CDR2: MDHEN, SYDVKM. The CDR3 sequence is 15 residues long. The CDR3 here is CASSSLTSGPNEQFF.

V usage is TRBV5-5 and J usage is TRBJ2-3; TCRdb gives TRBD1 as the D gene, but with no DNA this cannot be confirmed. Germline lookup yields CDR1 SGHKS and CDR2 YYEKEE (reference sequence). This CDR3 comprises 15 residues. This chain's CDR3 is CASSLGGLDTDTQYF.

The chain joins TRBV25-1 to TRBJ2-1; there is no DNA to check the TCRdb D call of TRBD2. The germline V gene encodes CDR1 MGHDK and CDR2 SYGVNS. This CDR3 has 14 residues. CDR3 sequence: CASSATTRASEQFF.

The chain recombines TRBV18 with TRBJ2-7. The germline V gene encodes CDR1 KGHSH and CDR2 LQKENI. The CDR3 runs 15 residues. The CDR3 region is CASSQQFDGDYEQYF. Full variable domain (rest looked up from reference TRBV18 and TRBJ2-7): NAGVMQNPRHLVRRRGQEARLRCSPMKGHSHVYWYRQLPEEGLKFMVYLQKENIIDESGMPKERFSAEFPKEGPSILRIQQVVRGDSAAYFCASSQQFDGDYEQYFGPGTRLTVT.

CDR3: CASSWYREETQYF. The gene calls are TRBV12-3 or TRBV12-4 and TRBJ2-5; TCRdb lists TRBD1, though no DNA is available to test this call. CDR3 length: 13 amino acids.

The chain uses TRBV9 and TRBJ1-1. The CDR3 is 13 amino acids. Germline-derived CDR1 and CDR2 are SGDLS and YYNGEE. This CDR3 is CASSVSGGTEAFF.

The V call is TRBV9, the J call TRBJ2-1. The CDR3 runs 14 residues. CDR1 and CDR2 (germline): SGDLS, YYNGEE. The CDR3 protein is CASSVGQPYNEQFF. The full variable domain, rest sourced from reference TRBV9 and TRBJ2-1, is DSGVTQTPKHLITATGQRVTLRCSPRSGDLSVYWYQQSLDQGLQFLIQYYNGEERAKGNILERFSAQQFPDLHSELNLSSLELGDSALYFCASSVGQPYNEQFFGPGTRLTVL.

The gene calls are TRBV29-1 and TRBJ2-1; there is no DNA to check the TCRdb D call of TRBD2. Germline-derived CDR1 and CDR2 are SQVTM and ANQGSEA. This CDR3 comprises 13 residues. CDR3: CSVDTTTYNEQFF.

This rearrangement joins TRBV27 to TRBJ1-5. The CDR3 length is 13 residues. CDR1 is MNHEY, CDR2 SMNVEV, per germline (reference sequence). Here the CDR3 reads CASSPMGSMPQHF.

The chain combines TRBV15 with TRBJ2-3; TCRdb names TRBD1, which stays unverified in the absence of DNA. CDR1 and CDR2 from the germline V gene are LNHNV and YYDKDF (reference sequence). The CDR3 is made up of 16 amino acids. This CDR3 is CATSARSGPSTDTQYF. Together with reference TRBV15 and TRBJ2-3, the CDR3 gives the full variable domain: DAMVIQNPRYQVTQFGKPVTLSCSQTLNHNVMYWYQQKSSQAPKLLFHYYDKDFNNEADTPDNFQSRRPNTSFCFLDIRSPGLGDTAMYLCATSARSGPSTDTQYFGPGTRLTVL.

The genes are TRBV12-3 or TRBV12-4 and TRBJ2-2; TCRdb outputs TRBD1, but without DNA this stays unchecked. The CDR3 totals 15 residues. CDR3 residues: CASSFGQGDTGELFF.

This sequence joins TRBV5-1 and TRBJ2-1; TCRdb proposes TRBD1, but this gene call is untestable without DNA. This CDR3 region has 15 residues. Looked up from germline, CDR1 is SGHRS and CDR2 is YFSETQ. The CDR3 region is CASAYSTGTNNEQFF.

The rearrangement uses TRBV29-1 and TRBJ2-7; as DNA is missing, the TRBD1 call by TCRdb cannot be tested. The CDR3 spans 14 residues. Germline CDR1 SQVTM, CDR2 ANQGSEA. CDR3: CSVEGAGGLGEQYF.

CDR3 protein: CSTGGDSSYEQYF. This chain joins TRBV29-1 and TRBJ2-7; TCRdb proposes TRBD2, but this gene call is untestable without DNA. In germline, CDR1 is SQVTM, CDR2 ANQGSEA. The CDR3 totals 13 residues.

The CDR3 loop is CASSGPGQVWNYGYTF. The chain uses TRBV10-1 and TRBJ1-2; TCRdb gives TRBD1 as the D gene, but with no DNA this cannot be confirmed. Germline values: CDR1 WNHNN, CDR2 SYGVQD (reference sequence). This CDR3 is 16 amino acids long.

The V call is TRBV12-3 or TRBV12-4, the J call TRBJ2-7. The CDR3 consists of 14 residues. The chain's CDR3 is CASSLFLDNYEQYF.

The chain combines TRBV5-1 with TRBJ2-1; TCRdb indicates TRBD1, and absent DNA this call remains unverified. The germline V gene encodes CDR1 SGHRS and CDR2 YFSETQ. The CDR3 sequence is 16 residues long. CDR3 amino acids: CASSLARGSSYNEQFF.

V gene TRBV14 combines with J gene TRBJ2-1; TCRdb picks TRBD1, but there is no DNA to check that call. The CDR3 sequence is 13 residues long. Germline lookup yields CDR1 SGHDN and CDR2 FVKESK. CDR3 loop: CASSPGSYNEQFF. The full variable domain, its missing parts supplied by reference TRBV14 and TRBJ2-1, is EAGVTQFPSHSVIEKGQTVTLRCDPISGHDNLYWYRRVMGKEIKFLLHFVKESKQDESGMPNNRFLAERTGGTYSTLKVQPAELEDSGVYFCASSPGSYNEQFFGPGTRLTVL.

This chain joins TRBV2 and TRBJ2-7; the D gene TCRdb calls, TRBD1, cannot be checked with no DNA. Germline values: CDR1 SNHLY, CDR2 FYNNEI. The CDR3 length is 13 residues. CDR3 protein: CAIRPGQDYEQYF. The variable domain in full, with the rest retrieved from reference TRBV2 and TRBJ2-7, is EPEVTQTPSHQVTQMGQEVILRCVPISNHLYFYWYRQILGQKVEFLVSFYNNEISEKSEIFDDQFSVERPDGSNFTLKIRSTKLEDSAMYFCAIRPGQDYEQYFGPGTRLTVT.

This rearrangement joins TRBV5-6 to TRBJ2-7. CDR1 and CDR2 (germline): SGHDT, YYEEEE. This CDR3 is 11 amino acids long. The CDR3 loop reads CASSVSVEQYF. The complete variable domain, with remaining parts taken from reference TRBV5-6 and TRBJ2-7, reads DAGVTQSPTHLIKTRGQQVTLRCSPKSGHDTVSWYQQALGQGPQFIFQYYEEEERQRGNFPDRFSGHQFPNYSSELNVNALLLGDSALYLCASSVSVEQYFGPGTRLTVT.

The J gene is TRBJ1-2, the V gene TRBV10-3; the D gene TCRdb calls, TRBD1, cannot be checked with no DNA. The germline CDR1 and CDR2 sequences are ENHRY and SYGVKD. CDR3 length: 15 residues. The CDR3 spells CAISESRQRGDGYTF.

The chain joins TRBV4-1 to TRBJ2-1; with no DNA, the TCRdb D assignment of TRBD2 cannot be verified. The CDR3 runs 13 residues. Germline CDR1 is MGHRA and CDR2 is YSYEKL. The CDR3 is CASSHGPSGEQFF.

CDR3: CASSVYRGPGRDTQYF. This chain links TRBV12-3 or TRBV12-4 with TRBJ2-3; as DNA is missing, the TRBD1 call by TCRdb cannot be tested. This CDR3 contains 16 residues.

The rearrangement uses TRBV9 and TRBJ2-1; TCRdb gives TRBD1 as the D gene, but with no DNA this cannot be confirmed. CDR1 SGDLS and CDR2 YYNGEE come from the germline V gene. There are 16 residues in the CDR3. CDR3: CASSVEGAGGSNEQFF.

The chain employs TRBV29-1 and TRBJ1-2; TCRdb selects TRBD1, and the lack of DNA leaves this call unchecked. This CDR3 has 15 residues. In germline, CDR1 is SQVTM, CDR2 ANQGSEA. CDR3 amino acids: CSVGGPGTRADGYTF.

The chain is built from TRBV11-2 and TRBJ2-7; TCRdb proposes TRBD1, but this gene call is untestable without DNA. There are 16 residues in the CDR3. CDR1 is SGHAT, CDR2 FQNNGV, per germline. The CDR3 sequence is CASSFTGGSFEMEQYF.

The chain is built from TRBV15 and TRBJ2-7; there is no DNA to check the TCRdb D call of TRBD1. The CDR3 is made up of 13 amino acids. The germline V gene has CDR1 LNHNV and CDR2 YYDKDF (reference sequence). CDR3 loop: CATEGTHQDEQYF.

This sequence joins TRBV29-1 and TRBJ2-5; TCRdb calls TRBD1, which cannot be checked without DNA. The CDR3 is 11 residues long. CDR1 and CDR2 (germline): SQVTM, ANQGSEA. CDR3 loop: CSTWGQETQYF.

V and J are TRBV4-1 and TRBJ1-1. CDR3 size: 15 residues. Germline V lookup: CDR1 MGHRA, CDR2 YSYEKL. CDR3 amino acids: CASSQDDWVTTEAFF.

The genes are TRBV12-3 or TRBV12-4 and TRBJ2-7; TCRdb returns TRBD2, unconfirmable since there is no DNA. This CDR3 has 15 amino acids. The CDR3 here is CASSGDGTPSGEQYF.